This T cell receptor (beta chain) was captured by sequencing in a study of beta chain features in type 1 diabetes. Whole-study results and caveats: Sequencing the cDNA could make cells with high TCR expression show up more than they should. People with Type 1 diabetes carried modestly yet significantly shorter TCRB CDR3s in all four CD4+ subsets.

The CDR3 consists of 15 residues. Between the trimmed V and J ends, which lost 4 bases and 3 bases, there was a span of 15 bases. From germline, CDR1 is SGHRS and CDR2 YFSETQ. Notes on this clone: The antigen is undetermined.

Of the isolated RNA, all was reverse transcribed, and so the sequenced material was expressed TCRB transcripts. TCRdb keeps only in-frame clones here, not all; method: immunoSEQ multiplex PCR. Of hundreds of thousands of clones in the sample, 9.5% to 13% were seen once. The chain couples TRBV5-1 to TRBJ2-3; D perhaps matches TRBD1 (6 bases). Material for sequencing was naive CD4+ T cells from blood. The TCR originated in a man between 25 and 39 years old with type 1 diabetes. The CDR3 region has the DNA TGCGCCAGCAGCCAACAGGGAATGAGGACAGATACGCAGTATTTT. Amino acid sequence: CASSQQGMRTDTQYF.